The next 31 T cell receptor beta chains were all read from a single sample in a study of radiation and T cells in renal cell carcinoma (dated by TCRdb to 2019 to 2021). To prepare the library, the immunoSEQ multiplex PCR assay was applied. This is the immuneACCESS table as TCRdb keeps it, with only in-frame sequences that have V and J called. A part of the clones is gone; compared with another copy, unresolved V genes explain less than half, and the rest is unexplained. This sample comprises 100,000 to 150,000 clones, approximately 78% of them detected only once. The top ten hold 3% of the sample. The sample's time point label is to be understood as: baseline pretreatment blood. Taken with the paper, the label for treatment or condition translates to: 15 Gy SBRT to primary tumor, nephrectomy 4 weeks later. Sequenced material: blood, taken from a patient whose treatment included radiotherapy and nephrectomy. The receptor source for this set is a woman aged 55-70 years with renal cell carcinoma.

The chain uses TRBV28 and TRBJ2-7; D possibly matches TRBD1 or TRBD2 (6 bases each). There are 13 residues in the CDR3. With 5 bases removed from V and 4 bases from J, the gap between germline ends came to 12 bases. CDR1 and CDR2 (germline): MDHEN, SYDVKM. The CDR3 coding sequence is TGTGCCAGCAGTCCGACGGGGGCTTACGAGCAGTACTTC. Translated: CASSPTGAYEQYF.

CDR3 nucleotide sequence: TGCAGTGCTCCCTGGGACAGGGAAGCTTTCTTT. Protein sequence: CSAPWDREAFF. The chain has TRBV20-1 and TRBJ1-1, with 8 bases fitting TRBD1. CDR3 length equals 11 residues. The germline V gene encodes CDR1 DFQATT and CDR2 SNEGSKA (reference sequence). Unmatched junction bases numbered 4, after V lost 5 bases and J lost 8 bases.

The chain links TRBV7-4 to TRBJ2-7; D not certain. Trimming shortened V by 3 bases and J by 6 bases, and 12 bases separated the two germline ends. Germline V CDR1 and CDR2: SGHVT, SQSDAQ. The CDR3 runs 13 residues. The CDR3 region has the DNA TGTGCCAGCAGCTTTTATCTGGTCTCCGAGCAGTACTTC. Translating gives CASSFYLVSEQYF.

Only a few counts were recorded for this clone. The J gene is TRBJ1-1, the V gene TRBV9, with D perhaps matching TRBD1 (5 bases). This CDR3 contains 14 residues. V was trimmed by 3 bases and J by 5 bases, leaving 14 bases between them. CDR1 and CDR2 (germline): SGDLS, YYNGEE. Written as DNA, the CDR3 is TGTGCCAGCAGCGGAGGGGATATGATTACTGAAGCTTTCTTT. This encodes CASSGGDMITEAFF.

As concerns this clone: At one of its ends the junction is not consistent with the germline gene, which may arise from a read error. The genes are TRBV6-5 and TRBJ1-1; D ambiguous. The CDR3 sequence is 13 residues long. The germline CDR1 and CDR2 sequences are MNHEY and SVGAGI. CDR3 nucleotides: TGTGCCATCAGTGAATCGACGAACACTGAAGCTTTCTTT. This translates into CAISESTNTEAFF.

The chain joins TRBV4-2 to TRBJ2-7, with D possibly being TRBD1 or TRBD2 (6 bases each). The ends were cut back, 0 bases at V and 6 bases at J, with 24 bases in the middle. Germline assignment: CDR1 LGHNA and CDR2 YNFKEQ. The CDR3 extends over 18 amino acids. CDR3 DNA: TGTGCCAGCAGCCAAGACCCTTACCTTGACAGTAGGGGGGTCGAGCAGTACTTC. The encoded protein is CASSQDPYLDSRGVEQYF.

V gene TRBV7-3 combines with J gene TRBJ2-7, with D tentatively TRBD1 (6 bases). CDR1 and CDR2 from the germline V gene are SGHTA and FQGTGA. The CDR3 contains 15 residues. V was cut by 1 base and J by 4 bases, with 14 bases left in between. The CDR3 spells CASSLMSAGAYEQYF. The CDR3 DNA is TGTGCCAGCAGCTTAATGTCGGCAGGGGCATACGAGCAGTACTTC.

The genes are TRBV6-1 and TRBJ1-6; D not certain. The CDR3 runs to 15 residues. The V and J ends lost 3 bases and 10 bases respectively, with 16 bases between them. CDR1 and CDR2 from the germline V gene are MNHNS and SASEGT. CDR3 protein: CASSDRREFESPLHF. The CDR3, as DNA: TGTGCCAGCAGTGATCGCCGGGAGTTTGAGTCACCCCTCCACTTT.

The V gene is TRBV5-1, the J gene TRBJ1-2, with D unclear. This CDR3 is built from 12 residues. Trimming took off 4 bases at V and 2 bases at J, with 6 bases between the two ends. Germline CDR1 is SGHRS and CDR2 is YFSETQ. CDR3 loop: CASSQGNYGYTF. The CDR3, as DNA: TGCGCCAGCAGCCAAGGAAACTATGGCTACACCTTC.

The rearrangement joins TRBV6-5 to TRBJ1-1; 7 bases are shared with TRBD1. V shed 0 bases and J 5 bases; nucleotides not matched to a gene: 9. The CDR3 totals 16 residues. The germline V gene has CDR1 MNHEY and CDR2 SVGAGI. CDR3 region: CASSYSEGAGRTEAFF. The CDR3 region has the DNA TGTGCCAGCAGTTACTCAGAGGGGGCGGGAAGAACTGAAGCTTTCTTT.

The chain employs TRBV2 and TRBJ2-7, with 11 bases fitting TRBD2. Germline V CDR1 and CDR2: SNHLY, FYNNEI. V gave up 7 bases and J gave up 1 base; unmatched junction bases: 24. The CDR3 covers 21 residues. The CDR3 DNA reads TGTGCCAGCATGTATCCGGGGACCCTACTAGCGGGGGCCGAAAAGTCCTACGAGCAGTACTTC. Protein sequence: CASMYPGTLLAGAEKSYEQYF.

The chain links TRBV2 to TRBJ1-1; D uncertain. The V and J ends lost 6 bases and 4 bases respectively, with 15 bases between them. From germline, CDR1 is SNHLY and CDR2 FYNNEI. The CDR3 has 14 residues. CDR3 loop: CASRKGRAATEAFF. For the CDR3, the DNA is TGTGCCAGCAGAAAAGGACGGGCGGCCACTGAAGCTTTCTTT.

The V and J genes are TRBV5-1 and TRBJ2-1, with 9 bases fitting TRBD1. The ends lost 4 bases at V and 3 bases at J; junction bases unmatched: 5. This CDR3 has 15 residues. Germline V gene sequence: CDR1 SGHRS, CDR2 YFSETQ. CDR3 amino acids: CASSTGTGFYNEQFF. The CDR3 nucleotides read TGCGCCAGCAGCACCGGGACAGGGTTCTACAATGAGCAGTTCTTC.

J is TRBJ2-5 and V is TRBV11-1, with D possibly being TRBD2 (5 bases). With 11 bases removed from V and 4 bases from J, the gap between germline ends came to 17 bases. Germline V lookup: CDR1 SGHAT, CDR2 FQDESV (reference sequence). CDR3 length: 13 residues. The CDR3 protein is CAGARGEGETQYF. The CDR3 DNA is TGTGCCGGTGCCCGGGGTGAGGGAGAGACCCAGTACTTC. Complete variable domain (other parts from reference TRBV11-1 and TRBJ2-5): EAEVAQSPRYKITEKSQAVAFWCDPISGHATLYWYRQILGQGPELLVQFQDESVVDDSQLPKDRFSAERLKGVDSTLKIQPAELGDSAMYLCAGARGEGETQYFGPGTRLLVL.

V usage is TRBV13 and J usage is TRBJ2-3, with a tentative D call TRBD1 (6 bases). Trimming stripped 3 bases from V and 0 bases from J, with 10 bases between. This CDR3 has 15 residues. CDR1 is PRHDT and CDR2 is FYEKMQ in the germline V gene (reference sequence). The CDR3 nucleotides are TGTGCCAGCAGCTTGGAAGGACAGAGCACAGATACGCAGTATTTT. This encodes CASSLEGQSTDTQYF.

The J gene is TRBJ2-2, the V gene TRBV5-1; tentative D call: TRBD1 (6 bases). This CDR3 comprises 14 residues. Deletions cut 0 bases from V and 5 bases from J, with 8 bases between. The germline CDR1 and CDR2 sequences are SGHRS and YFSETQ. The CDR3 protein is CASSLAQGTGELFF. In DNA, the CDR3 is TGCGCCAGCAGCTTGGCTCAGGGGACCGGGGAGCTGTTTTTT.

The J gene is TRBJ1-2, the V gene TRBV27; no clear D gene. This CDR3 has 13 amino acids. CDR1 and CDR2 from the germline V gene are MNHEY and SMNVEV (reference sequence). V lost 5 bases and J 1 base, leaving 8 bases between the germline ends. CDR3 loop: CASSPDGNYGYTF. In DNA, the CDR3 is TGTGCCAGCAGTCCCGACGGTAACTATGGCTACACCTTC.

Here the CDR3 reads CASSLRGDNYNEQFF. DNA of the CDR3: TGCGCCAGCAGCTTGCGAGGGGACAACTACAATGAGCAGTTCTTC. This sequence joins TRBV5-1 and TRBJ2-1, with D tentatively TRBD1 (6 bases). Trimming left V 1 base short and J 3 bases short, with 11 bases between. Germline loops: CDR1 SGHRS, CDR2 YFSETQ. The CDR3 has 15 amino acids. Full variable domain (rest looked up from reference TRBV5-1 and TRBJ2-1): KAGVTQTPRYLIKTRGQQVTLSCSPISGHRSVSWYQQTPGQGLQFLFEYFSETQRNKGNFPGRFSGRQFSNSRSEMNVSTLELGDSALYLCASSLRGDNYNEQFFGPGTRLTVL.

V and J are TRBV10-1 and TRBJ2-3; D ambiguous. This CDR3 spans 15 amino acids. Trimming stripped 0 bases from V and 4 bases from J, with 11 bases between. Looked up from germline, CDR1 is WNHNN and CDR2 is SYGVQD (reference sequence). CDR3 nucleotide sequence: TGCGCCAGCAGTGAGTCGATTGTTTTCCCAGATACGCAGTATTTT. The encoded protein is CASSESIVFPDTQYF.

V gene TRBV5-1 combines with J gene TRBJ2-5; D gene uncertain. Germline CDR1 reads SGHRS; CDR2 reads YFSETQ. The ends were cut back, 2 bases at V and 1 base at J, with 12 bases in the middle. CDR3 length: 15 residues. CDR3 in DNA: TGCGCCAGCAGCTTTGGTGGTTCATCCCAAGAGACCCAGTACTTC. As protein: CASSFGGSSQETQYF.

The count of this clone is one. The rearrangement uses TRBV27 and TRBJ2-7; D gene ambiguous. V lost 5 bases, J lost 3 bases, and 14 bases lay in between. The germline V gene encodes CDR1 MNHEY and CDR2 SMNVEV (reference sequence). CDR3 length: 14 residues. This chain's CDR3 is CASSPRTAYYEQYF. CDR3 nucleotide sequence: TGTGCCAGCAGTCCCAGGACGGCCTACTACGAGCAGTACTTC.

CDR3 in DNA: TGTGCCAGTGCCCTACAGGGGAATAGCAATCAGCCCCAGCATTTT. This sequence encodes CASALQGNSNQPQHF. The chain couples TRBV19 to TRBJ1-5; 7 nucleotides match TRBD1. The junction had 7 bases not matched to a gene; V was cut back by 8 bases and J by 0 bases. This CDR3 region has 15 residues. The germline CDR1 and CDR2 sequences are LNHDA and SQIVND (reference sequence).

The genes are TRBV4-1 and TRBJ2-1; D is possibly TRBD2 (5 bases). CDR1 is MGHRA, CDR2 YSYEKL, per germline. Between the trimmed V and J ends, which lost 0 bases and 2 bases, there was a span of 20 bases. This CDR3 is built from 19 residues. DNA for the CDR3: TGCGCCAGCAGCCAAGATCCGGGCCTGACGGGGAGACCCTACAATGAGCAGTTCTTC. It is translated as CASSQDPGLTGRPYNEQFF.

The chain is built from TRBV6-6 and TRBJ1-2; the match to TRBD1 covers 8 bases. Trimming cost V 4 bases and J 8 bases; bases outside gene matches: 6. Germline V gene sequence: CDR1 MNHNY, CDR2 SVGAGI (reference sequence). This CDR3 is 13 amino acids long. The CDR3 DNA sequence: TGTGCCAGCAGTTCGCCCAGGGGGCAGGGCTACACCTTC. The encoded protein is CASSSPRGQGYTF.

The rearrangement joins TRBV28 to TRBJ2-5; perhaps D is TRBD1 or TRBD2 (6 bases each). This CDR3 spans 14 amino acids. Trimming took 2 bases from V and 5 from J, leaving 12 bases between them. CDR1 and CDR2 from the germline V gene are MDHEN and SYDVKM. CDR3 nucleotide sequence: TGTGCCAGCAGTTTAGATACAGGGAGGGAGACCCAGTACTTC. It translates to CASSLDTGRETQYF.

The rearrangement uses TRBV27 and TRBJ2-2; D unresolved. Trimming removed 6 bases at V and 1 base at J, with 3 bases between. Germline values: CDR1 MNHEY, CDR2 SMNVEV (reference sequence). This CDR3 has 12 amino acids. For the CDR3, the DNA is TGTGCCAGCAGACAGAACACCGGGGAGCTGTTTTTT. Protein sequence: CASRQNTGELFF.

This sequence joins TRBV19 and TRBJ2-2; 7 nucleotides match TRBD1. The germline gives CDR1 LNHDA, CDR2 SQIVND (reference sequence). With V trimmed by 5 bases and J by 1 base, 10 bases remained unmatched. The CDR3 extends over 17 amino acids. CDR3 DNA: TGTGCCAGTAGTCCCCGTTCCAGGGACAGGAACACCGGGGAGCTGTTTTTT. Its protein is CASSPRSRDRNTGELFF.

The V gene is TRBV11-2, the J gene TRBJ2-1; 9 bases are shared with TRBD1. The CDR3 spans 15 residues. Germline values: CDR1 SGHAT, CDR2 FQNNGV. V shed 5 bases and J 2 bases; nucleotides not matched to a gene: 4. CDR3 amino acids: CASSPDRGPYNEQFF. The CDR3 DNA follows: TGTGCCAGCAGCCCGGACAGGGGTCCCTACAATGAGCAGTTCTTC. The whole variable domain, filled in from reference TRBV11-2 and TRBJ2-1, reads EAGVAQSPRYKIIEKRQSVAFWCNPISGHATLYWYQQILGQGPKLLIQFQNNGVVDDSQLPKDRFSAERLKGVDSTLKIQPAKLEDSAVYLCASSPDRGPYNEQFFGPGTRLTVL.

DNA of the CDR3: TGTGCCAGCAGTTCGGGGACAGCGAACACTGAAGCTTTCTTT. The encoded protein is CASSSGTANTEAFF. The gene calls are TRBV6-1 and TRBJ1-1; 7 bases fit TRBD1. J was trimmed by 1 base and V by 5 bases; bases with no gene match: 4. Germline CDR1 reads MNHNS; CDR2 reads SASEGT. The CDR3 consists of 14 residues.

For this clone: One junction end does not reproduce the germline sequence, and a read error may be involved. The rearrangement links TRBV5-1 to TRBJ1-1; D perhaps matches TRBD1 (5 bases). The CDR3 is 14 residues long. Germline CDR1 and CDR2: SGHRS and YFSETQ. CDR3 loop: CASSLSGDPTEAFF. The CDR3 bases are TGTGCCAGCAGCTTGTCGGGGGATCCCACTGAAGCTTTCTTT. Full variable domain (missing parts from reference TRBV5-1 and TRBJ1-1): KAGVTQTPRYLIKTRGQQVTLSCSPISGHRSVSWYQQTPGQGLQFLFEYFSETQRNKGNFPGRFSGRQFSNSRSEMNVSTLELGDSALYLCASSLSGDPTEAFFGQGTRLTVV.

The chain employs TRBV6-5 and TRBJ2-5, with D unclear. The germline gives CDR1 MNHEY, CDR2 SVGAGI. The CDR3 extends over 14 amino acids. The ends were cut back, 0 bases at V and 3 bases at J, with 8 bases in the middle. The CDR3 coding sequence is TGTGCCAGCAGTTACTCGAGAGCAAAAGAGACCCAGTACTTC. Its translation: CASSYSRAKETQYF.